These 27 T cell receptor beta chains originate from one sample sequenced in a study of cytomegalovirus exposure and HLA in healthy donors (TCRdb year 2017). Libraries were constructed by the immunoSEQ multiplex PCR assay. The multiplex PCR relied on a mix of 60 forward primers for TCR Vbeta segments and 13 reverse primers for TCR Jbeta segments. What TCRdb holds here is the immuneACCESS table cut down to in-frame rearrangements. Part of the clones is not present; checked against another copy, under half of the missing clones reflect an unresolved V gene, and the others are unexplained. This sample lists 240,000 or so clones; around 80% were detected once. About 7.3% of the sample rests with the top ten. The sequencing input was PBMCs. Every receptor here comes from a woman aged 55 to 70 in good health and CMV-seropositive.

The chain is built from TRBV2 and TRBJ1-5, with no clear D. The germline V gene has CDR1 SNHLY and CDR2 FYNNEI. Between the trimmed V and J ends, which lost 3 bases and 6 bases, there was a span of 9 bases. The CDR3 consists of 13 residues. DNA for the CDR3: TGTGCCAGCAGTGATTCAGGACTTCAGCCCCAGCATTTT. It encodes CASSDSGLQPQHF. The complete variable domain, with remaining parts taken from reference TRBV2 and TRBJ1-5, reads EPEVTQTPSHQVTQMGQEVILRCVPISNHLYFYWYRQILGQKVEFLVSFYNNEISEKSEIFDDQFSVERPDGSNFTLKIRSTKLEDSAMYFCASSDSGLQPQHFGDGTRLSIL.

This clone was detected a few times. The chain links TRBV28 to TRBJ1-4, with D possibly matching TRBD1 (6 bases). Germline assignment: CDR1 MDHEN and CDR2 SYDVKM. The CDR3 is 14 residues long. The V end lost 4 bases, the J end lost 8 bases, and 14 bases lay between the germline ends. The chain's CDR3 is CASSSLGQREKLFF. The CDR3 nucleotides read TGTGCCAGCAGTTCCCTTGGACAGCGGGAAAAACTGTTTTTT.

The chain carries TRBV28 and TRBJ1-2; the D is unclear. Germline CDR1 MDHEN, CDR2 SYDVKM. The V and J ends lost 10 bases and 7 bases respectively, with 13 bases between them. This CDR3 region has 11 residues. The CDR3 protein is CAMAGSGGYTF. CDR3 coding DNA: TGTGCCATGGCGGGTTCTGGTGGCTACACCTTC.

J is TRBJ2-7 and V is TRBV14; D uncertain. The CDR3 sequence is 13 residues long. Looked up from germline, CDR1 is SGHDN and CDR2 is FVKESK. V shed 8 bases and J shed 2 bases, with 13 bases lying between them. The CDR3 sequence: CASSHLRTYEQYF. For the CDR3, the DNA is TGTGCCAGCTCCCACCTCAGAACCTACGAGCAGTACTTC.

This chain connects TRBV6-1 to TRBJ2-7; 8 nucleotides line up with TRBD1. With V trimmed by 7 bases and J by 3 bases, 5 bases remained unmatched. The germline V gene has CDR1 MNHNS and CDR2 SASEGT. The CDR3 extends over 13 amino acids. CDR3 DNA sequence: TGTGCCAGCACCCGCGACAGGGGCTACGAGCAGTACTTC. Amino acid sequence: CASTRDRGYEQYF.

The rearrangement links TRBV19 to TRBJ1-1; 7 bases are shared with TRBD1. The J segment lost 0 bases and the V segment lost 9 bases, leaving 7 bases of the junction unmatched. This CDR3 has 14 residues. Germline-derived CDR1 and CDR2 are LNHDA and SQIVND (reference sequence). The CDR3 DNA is TGTGCCAGCATTGACAGGGACATGAACACTGAAGCTTTCTTT. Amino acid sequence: CASIDRDMNTEAFF.

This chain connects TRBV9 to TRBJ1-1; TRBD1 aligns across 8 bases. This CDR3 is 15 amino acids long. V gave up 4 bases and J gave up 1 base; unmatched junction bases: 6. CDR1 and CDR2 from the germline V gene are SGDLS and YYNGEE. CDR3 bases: TGTGCCAGCAGCATCTCAGGGGGCGCGAACACTGAAGCTTTCTTT. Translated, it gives CASSISGGANTEAFF. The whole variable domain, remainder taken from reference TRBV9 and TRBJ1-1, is DSGVTQTPKHLITATGQRVTLRCSPRSGDLSVYWYQQSLDQGLQFLIQYYNGEERAKGNILERFSAQQFPDLHSELNLSSLELGDSALYFCASSISGGANTEAFFGQGTRLTVV.

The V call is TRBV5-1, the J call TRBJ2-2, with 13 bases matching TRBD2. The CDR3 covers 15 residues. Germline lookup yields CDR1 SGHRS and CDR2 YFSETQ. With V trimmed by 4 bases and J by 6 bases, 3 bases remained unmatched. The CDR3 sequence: CASSRTSGSAGELFF. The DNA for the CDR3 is TGCGCCAGCAGCCGGACTAGCGGGAGTGCCGGGGAGCTGTTTTTT.

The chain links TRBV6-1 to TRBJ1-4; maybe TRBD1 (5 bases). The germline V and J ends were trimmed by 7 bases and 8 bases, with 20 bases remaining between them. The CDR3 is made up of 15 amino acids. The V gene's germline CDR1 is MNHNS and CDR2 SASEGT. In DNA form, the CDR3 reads TGTGCCAGCAACCCCTTTCGGGGGGTGGGGGAAAAACTGTTTTTT. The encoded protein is CASNPFRGVGEKLFF.

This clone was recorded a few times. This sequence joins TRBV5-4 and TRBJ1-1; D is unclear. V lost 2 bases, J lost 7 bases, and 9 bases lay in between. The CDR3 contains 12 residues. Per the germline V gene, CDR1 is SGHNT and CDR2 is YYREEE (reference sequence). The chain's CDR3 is CASSFWGGEAFF. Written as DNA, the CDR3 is TGTGCCAGCAGCTTTTGGGGAGGTGAAGCTTTCTTT.

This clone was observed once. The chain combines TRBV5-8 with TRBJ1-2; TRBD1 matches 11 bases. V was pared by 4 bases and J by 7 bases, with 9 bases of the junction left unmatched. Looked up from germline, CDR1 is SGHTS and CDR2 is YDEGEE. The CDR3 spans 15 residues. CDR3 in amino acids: CASSPGQGALSGYTF. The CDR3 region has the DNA TGTGCCAGCAGCCCTGGACAGGGGGCCCTTTCTGGCTACACCTTC.

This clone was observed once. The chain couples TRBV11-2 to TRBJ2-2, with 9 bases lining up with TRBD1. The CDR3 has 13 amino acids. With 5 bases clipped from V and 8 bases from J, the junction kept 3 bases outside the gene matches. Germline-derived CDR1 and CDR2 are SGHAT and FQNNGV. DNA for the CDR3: TGTGCCAGCAGCCAGGACAGGGGAGGGGAGCTGTTTTTT. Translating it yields CASSQDRGGELFF.

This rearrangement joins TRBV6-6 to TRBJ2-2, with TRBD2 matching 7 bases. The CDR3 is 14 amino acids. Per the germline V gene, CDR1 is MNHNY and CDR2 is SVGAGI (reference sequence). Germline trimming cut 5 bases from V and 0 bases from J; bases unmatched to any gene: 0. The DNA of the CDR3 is TGTGCCAGCAGTCTAGCGGCGAACACCGGGGAGCTGTTTTTT. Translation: CASSLAANTGELFF.

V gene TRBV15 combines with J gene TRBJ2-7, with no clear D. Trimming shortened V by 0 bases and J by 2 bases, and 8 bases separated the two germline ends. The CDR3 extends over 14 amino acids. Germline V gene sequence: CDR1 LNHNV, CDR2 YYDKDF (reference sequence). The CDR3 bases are TGTGCCACCAGCAGAGACAGGTACGCCTACGAGCAGTACTTC. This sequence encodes CATSRDRYAYEQYF.

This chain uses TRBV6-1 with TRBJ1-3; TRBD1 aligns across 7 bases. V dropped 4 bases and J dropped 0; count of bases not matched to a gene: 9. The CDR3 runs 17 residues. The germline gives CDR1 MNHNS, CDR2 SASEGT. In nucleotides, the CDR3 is TGTGCCAGCAGTGCCATACAGGGGTCTTCCTCTGGAAACACCATATATTTT. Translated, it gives CASSAIQGSSSGNTIYF.

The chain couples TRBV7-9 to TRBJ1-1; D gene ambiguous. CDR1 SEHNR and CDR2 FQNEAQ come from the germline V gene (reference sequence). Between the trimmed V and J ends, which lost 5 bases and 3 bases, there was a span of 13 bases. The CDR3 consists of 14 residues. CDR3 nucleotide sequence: TGTGCCAGCAGCCCAGGACTCTCGGACACTGAAGCTTTCTTT. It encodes CASSPGLSDTEAFF.

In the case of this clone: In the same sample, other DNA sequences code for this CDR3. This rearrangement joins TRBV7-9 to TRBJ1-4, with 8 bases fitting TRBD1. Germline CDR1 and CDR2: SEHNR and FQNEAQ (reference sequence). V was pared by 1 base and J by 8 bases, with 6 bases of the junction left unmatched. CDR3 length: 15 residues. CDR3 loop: CASSLDGQGGEKLFF. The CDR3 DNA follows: TGTGCCAGCAGCTTAGATGGACAGGGTGGCGAAAAACTGTTTTTT.

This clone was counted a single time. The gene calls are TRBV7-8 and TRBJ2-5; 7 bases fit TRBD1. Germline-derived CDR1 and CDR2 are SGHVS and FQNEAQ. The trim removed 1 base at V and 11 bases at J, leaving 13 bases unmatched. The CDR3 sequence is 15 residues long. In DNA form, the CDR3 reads TGTGCCAGCAGCTTAGGGACAGGCGGTCTAAATGAGCAGTACTTC. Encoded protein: CASSLGTGGLNEQYF.

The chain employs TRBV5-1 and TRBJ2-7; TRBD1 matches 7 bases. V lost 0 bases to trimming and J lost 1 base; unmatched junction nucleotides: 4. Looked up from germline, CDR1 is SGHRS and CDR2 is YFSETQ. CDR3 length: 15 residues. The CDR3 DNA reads TGCGCCAGCAGCTTGGCGACAGGGAAATCCTACGAGCAGTACTTC. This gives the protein CASSLATGKSYEQYF.

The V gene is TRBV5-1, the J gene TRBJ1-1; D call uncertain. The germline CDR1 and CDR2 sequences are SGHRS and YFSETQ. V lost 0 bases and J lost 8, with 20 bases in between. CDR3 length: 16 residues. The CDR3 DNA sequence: TGCGCCAGCAGCTTGGCCGTTCTTCAGGCGGGGAAAGAAGCTTTCTTT. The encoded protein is CASSLAVLQAGKEAFF.

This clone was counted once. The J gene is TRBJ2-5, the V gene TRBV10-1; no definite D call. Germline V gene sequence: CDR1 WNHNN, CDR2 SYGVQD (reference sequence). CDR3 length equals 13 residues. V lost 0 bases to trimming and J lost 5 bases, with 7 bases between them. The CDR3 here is CASSESRMETQYF. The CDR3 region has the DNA TGCGCCAGCAGTGAGTCGAGGATGGAGACCCAGTACTTC.

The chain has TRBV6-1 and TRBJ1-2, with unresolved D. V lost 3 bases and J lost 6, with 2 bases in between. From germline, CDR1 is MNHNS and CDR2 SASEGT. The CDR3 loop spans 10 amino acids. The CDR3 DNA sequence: TGTGCCAGCAGTGACGATGGCTACACCTTC. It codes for CASSDDGYTF.

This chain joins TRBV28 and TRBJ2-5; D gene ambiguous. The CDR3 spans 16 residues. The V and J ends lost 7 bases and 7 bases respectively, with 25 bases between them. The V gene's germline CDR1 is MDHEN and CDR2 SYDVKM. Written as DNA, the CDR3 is TGTGCCAGCACCGACCCTAGGCAGATTGGTACGGGGACCCAGTACTTC. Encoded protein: CASTDPRQIGTGTQYF.

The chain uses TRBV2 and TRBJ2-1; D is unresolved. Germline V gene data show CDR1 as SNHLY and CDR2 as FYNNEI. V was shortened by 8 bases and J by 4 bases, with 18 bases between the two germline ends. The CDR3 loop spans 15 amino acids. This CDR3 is CASRMEQSPYNEQFF. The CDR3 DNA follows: TGTGCCAGCCGAATGGAGCAGTCCCCTTACAATGAGCAGTTCTTC. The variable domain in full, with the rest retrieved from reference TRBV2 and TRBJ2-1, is EPEVTQTPSHQVTQMGQEVILRCVPISNHLYFYWYRQILGQKVEFLVSFYNNEISEKSEIFDDQFSVERPDGSNFTLKIRSTKLEDSAMYFCASRMEQSPYNEQFFGPGTRLTVL.

The CDR3 DNA sequence: TGTGCCAGCAGCCCTCAGGGGGTGACCTACGAGCAGTACTTC. Amino acids: CASSPQGVTYEQYF. The gene calls are TRBV5-4 and TRBJ2-7; 7 bases are shared with TRBD1. Trimming at V came to 4 bases and at J to 2 bases, leaving 6 bases not matched to a gene. The CDR3 has 14 residues. Germline V gene data show CDR1 as SGHNT and CDR2 as YYREEE (reference sequence).

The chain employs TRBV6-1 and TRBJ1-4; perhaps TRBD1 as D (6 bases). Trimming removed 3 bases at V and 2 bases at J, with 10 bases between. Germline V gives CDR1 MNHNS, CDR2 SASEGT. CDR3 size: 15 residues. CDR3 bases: TGTGCCAGCAGTGACCGGGGGGCCACTAATGAAAAACTGTTTTTT. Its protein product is CASSDRGATNEKLFF.

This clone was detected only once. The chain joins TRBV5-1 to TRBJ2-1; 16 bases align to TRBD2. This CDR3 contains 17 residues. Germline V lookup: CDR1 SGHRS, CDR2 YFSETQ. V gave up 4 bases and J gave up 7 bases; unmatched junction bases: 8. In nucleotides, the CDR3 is TGCGCCAGCAGCCAGGGACTAGCGGGAGGGCCGGGGAATGAGCAGTTCTTC. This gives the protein CASSQGLAGGPGNEQFF.